These 28 T cell receptor beta chains were sequenced from one sample in a study of identifying expanded T cells in peripheral blood. Method: immunoSEQ multiplex PCR; TCRdb's copy keeps in-frame clones and lacks some. The sample shows more than 90,000 clones, 87% of them seen only once. The sample consisted of blood. These receptors all stem from a person aged 18-70 years in good health.

J is TRBJ2-7 and V is TRBV18, with 10 bases that match TRBD1. The CDR3 length is 15 residues. The germline V gene encodes CDR1 KGHSH and CDR2 LQKENI. V shed 4 bases and J 2 bases; nucleotides not matched to a gene: 5. The CDR3 is CASSQFGQGAYEQYF. The CDR3 coding sequence is TGTGCCAGCTCACAATTTGGACAGGGGGCCTACGAGCAGTACTTC.

The chain links TRBV10-3 to TRBJ1-5, with D perhaps matching TRBD1 (6 bases). This CDR3 is 14 amino acids long. The germline CDR1 and CDR2 sequences are ENHRY and SYGVKD. Trimming stripped 2 bases from V and 10 bases from J, with 15 bases between. CDR3 in amino acids: CAISENGGTLPQHF. CDR3 nucleotides: TGTGCCATCAGTGAGAATGGGGGCACGCTTCCCCAGCATTTT.

The gene calls are TRBV28 and TRBJ2-7; 12 bases line up with TRBD1. The CDR3 totals 14 residues. V gave up 9 bases and J gave up 12 bases; unmatched junction bases: 15. Germline values: CDR1 MDHEN, CDR2 SYDVKM. DNA for the CDR3: TGTGCCAGTAGACCGGGACAGGGGGCCCTCGGTTGGTACTTC. This sequence encodes CASRPGQGALGWYF.

The genes are TRBV6-5 and TRBJ1-1; D gene ambiguous. Germline V gene sequence: CDR1 MNHEY, CDR2 SVGAGI. The V and J ends lost 2 bases and 3 bases respectively, with 13 bases between them. The CDR3 has 15 residues. The CDR3 here is CASSYLARWDTEAFF. The CDR3 DNA sequence: TGTGCCAGCAGTTACCTGGCCAGGTGGGACACTGAAGCTTTCTTT.

The chain links TRBV6-5 to TRBJ1-1, with D unclear. With 9 bases removed from V and 4 bases from J, the gap between germline ends came to 9 bases. The length of the CDR3 is 11 residues. Germline loops: CDR1 MNHEY, CDR2 SVGAGI. The CDR3 loop is CASMQGTEAFF. CDR3 sequence (DNA): TGTGCCAGTATGCAAGGCACTGAAGCTTTCTTT.

The V gene is TRBV6-4, the J gene TRBJ2-3; D uncertain. The CDR3 totals 14 residues. Trimming removed 3 bases from V and 2 bases from J, with 9 bases in between. The germline gives CDR1 MRHNA, CDR2 SNTAGT. CDR3 protein: CASSEFSDTDTQYF. Written as DNA, the CDR3 is TGTGCCAGCAGTGAGTTTTCAGACACAGATACGCAGTATTTT.

The chain employs TRBV28 and TRBJ2-7; a possible D gene is TRBD1 (5 bases). The CDR3 has 18 residues. CDR1 and CDR2 (germline): MDHEN, SYDVKM. V was shortened by 3 bases and J by 4 bases, with 25 bases between the two germline ends. In nucleotides, the CDR3 is TGTGCCAGCAGTTTTCCCATCGTTTCGCAGGGCCCTGGGTACGAGCAGTACTTC. It specifies CASSFPIVSQGPGYEQYF. Looking up the rest from reference TRBV28 and TRBJ2-7 gives the full variable domain: DVKVTQSSRYLVKRTGEKVFLECVQDMDHENMFWYRQDPGLGLRLIYFSYDVKMKEKGDIPEGYSVSREKKERFSLILESASTNQTSMYLCASSFPIVSQGPGYEQYFGPGTRLTVT.

The rearrangement joins TRBV29-1 to TRBJ1-2; perhaps TRBD1 as D (5 bases). The CDR3 sequence is 16 residues long. CDR1 is SQVTM and CDR2 is ANQGSEA in the germline V gene. V shed 0 bases and J shed 5 bases, with 19 bases lying between them. The CDR3 is CSVEDWDRTNAYGYTF. CDR3 DNA sequence: TGCAGCGTTGAAGACTGGGATCGGACAAATGCTTATGGCTACACCTTC.

This clone was observed a handful of times. J is TRBJ1-5 and V is TRBV30, with D possibly being TRBD1 (5 bases). Trimming left V 2 bases short and J 0 bases short, with 5 bases between. Germline CDR1 GTSNPN, CDR2 SVGIG (reference sequence). The CDR3 is 13 residues long. CDR3 sequence (DNA): TGTGCCTGGAGTCAGGGTAGCAATCAGCCCCAGCATTTT. As protein: CAWSQGSNQPQHF.

CDR3 loop: CASSSGGGTDTQYF. The CDR3 DNA sequence: TGTGCCAGCAGTTCAGGCGGCGGCACAGATACGCAGTATTTT. The chain carries TRBV27 and TRBJ2-3; D is undetermined. The germline CDR1 and CDR2 sequences are MNHEY and SMNVEV (reference sequence). The V gene lost 4 bases and the J gene lost 1 base, with 9 bases spanning the gap. CDR3 length equals 14 residues.

The chain couples TRBV4-3 to TRBJ2-1; D is perhaps TRBD1 or TRBD2 (5 bases each). The CDR3 is made up of 15 amino acids. The V end lost 0 bases, the J end lost 7 bases, and 13 bases lay between the germline ends. Per germline, CDR1 LGHNA and CDR2 YSLEER. CDR3 DNA: TGCGCCAGCAGCCAAGACAGTCTTTGGGGGAATGAGCAGTTCTTC. Translating gives CASSQDSLWGNEQFF.

This sequence joins TRBV30 and TRBJ1-2; tentative D call: TRBD1 (5 bases). Germline-derived CDR1 and CDR2 are GTSNPN and SVGIG (reference sequence). The CDR3 loop spans 15 amino acids. Deletions cut 0 bases from V and 3 bases from J, with 14 bases between. CDR3 residues: CAWSVHAGKDYGYTF. DNA for the CDR3: TGTGCCTGGAGTGTACATGCAGGGAAAGACTATGGCTACACCTTC.

The chain carries TRBV29-1 and TRBJ2-4, with D possibly matching TRBD1 (5 bases). Trimming stripped 7 bases from V and 7 bases from J, with 14 bases between. CDR3 length equals 12 residues. Per the germline V gene, CDR1 is SQVTM and CDR2 is ANQGSEA. The CDR3 DNA reads as TGCAGCGGCGGACATGAAAAGAACATTCAGTACTTC. This sequence encodes CSGGHEKNIQYF.

The V and J genes are TRBV5-1 and TRBJ2-5; tentative D call: TRBD1 (6 bases). Trimming shortened V by 0 bases and J by 5 bases, and 11 bases separated the two germline ends. CDR3 length: 14 residues. Germline CDR1 reads SGHRS; CDR2 reads YFSETQ. The CDR3 DNA reads TGCGCCAGCAGCTTGGACAGGGTAGAGGAGACCCAGTACTTC. Its protein product is CASSLDRVEETQYF.

CDR3 sequence (DNA): TGTGCCAGCAGTTACTTCCAGGGGGAAGAGACCCAGTACTTC. Protein sequence: CASSYFQGEETQYF. This rearrangement joins TRBV6-5 to TRBJ2-5; 7 nucleotides agree with TRBD1. The V and J ends lost 1 base and 3 bases, in that order; junction bases with no gene match: 2. This CDR3 region has 14 residues. Germline V gene lookup returns CDR1 MNHEY and CDR2 SVGAGI.

This chain uses TRBV5-1 with TRBJ2-2, with D possibly TRBD1 on 6 matching bases. Germline CDR1 reads SGHRS; CDR2 reads YFSETQ. V was cut by 1 base and J by 4 bases, with 11 bases left in between. The CDR3 length is 15 residues. CDR3 sequence (DNA): TGCGCCAGCAGCTTGTCGTCAGGGGCCACCGGGGAGCTGTTTTTT. Translation gives CASSLSSGATGELFF.

The V and J genes are TRBV6-1 and TRBJ2-7, with 10 bases aligning to TRBD1. The CDR3 loop spans 14 amino acids. With V trimmed by 8 bases and J by 2 bases, 6 bases remained unmatched. CDR1 and CDR2 (germline): MNHNS, SASEGT. CDR3: CASPRDRGTYEQYF. Written as DNA, the CDR3 is TGTGCCAGCCCCCGGGACAGGGGCACCTACGAGCAGTACTTC.

The chain couples TRBV19 to TRBJ1-5; D unresolved. Per the germline V gene, CDR1 is LNHDA and CDR2 is SQIVND (reference sequence). V dropped 0 bases and J dropped 7 bases, with 16 bases sitting between them. This CDR3 is 16 amino acids long. CDR3 in amino acids: CASSIDGPRVNQPQHF. CDR3 coding DNA: TGTGCCAGTAGTATAGATGGTCCGCGGGTTAACCAGCCCCAGCATTTT.

The chain is built from TRBV4-3 and TRBJ1-2, with D possibly being TRBD1 (6 bases). The CDR3 spans 14 residues. V lost 0 bases and J 9 bases, leaving 14 bases between the germline ends. Germline V gives CDR1 LGHNA, CDR2 YSLEER. CDR3 sequence reads: CASSQDFEGDRYTF. DNA for the CDR3: TGCGCCAGCAGCCAAGATTTTGAGGGGGACCGCTACACCTTC.

V is TRBV19 and J is TRBJ2-5; D tentatively reads TRBD1 or TRBD2 (7 bases each). V dropped 0 bases and J dropped 6 bases, with 14 bases sitting between them. The V gene's germline CDR1 is LNHDA and CDR2 SQIVND (reference sequence). The CDR3 totals 15 residues. The CDR3 DNA is TGTGCCAGTAGTATAGATCAGGGGGGGATACAGACCCAGTACTTC. Its translation is CASSIDQGGIQTQYF.

The V call is TRBV18, the J call TRBJ1-6, with D possibly TRBD1 on 6 matching bases. This CDR3 region has 18 residues. CDR1 and CDR2 (germline): KGHSH, LQKENI. Trimming removed 1 base at V and 7 bases at J, with 20 bases between. The CDR3 is CASSPLRPGTGGNSPLHF. CDR3 nucleotides: TGTGCCAGCTCACCACTCAGACCGGGGACCGGGGGCAATTCACCCCTCCACTTT.

The chain links TRBV30 to TRBJ1-2; D is undetermined. CDR3 length: 11 amino acids. Trimming removed 8 bases at V and 7 bases at J, with 14 bases between. Germline V CDR1 and CDR2: GTSNPN, SVGIG (reference sequence). This CDR3 reads CAVAYRAGYTF. DNA of the CDR3: TGTGCCGTGGCTTACCGGGCTGGCTACACCTTC.

This clone has just a few counts. The genes are TRBV10-2 and TRBJ2-1; D may be TRBD1 (6 bases). The CDR3 length is 15 residues. The V gene lost 2 bases and the J gene lost 6 bases, with 14 bases spanning the gap. CDR1 WSHSY and CDR2 SAAADI come from the germline V gene. The CDR3 is CASSEIQGLGNEQFF. The CDR3 nucleotides are TGCGCCAGCAGTGAGATACAGGGCCTGGGCAATGAGCAGTTCTTC.

This sequence joins TRBV4-3 and TRBJ2-1; D call uncertain. V lost 1 base, J lost 5 bases, and 18 bases lay in between. Germline V CDR1 and CDR2: LGHNA, YSLEER. This CDR3 has 17 residues. CDR3 DNA: TGCGCCAGCAGCCAAGCCCATCTTTCGGCCGGAAACAATGAGCAGTTCTTC. This encodes CASSQAHLSAGNNEQFF.

This chain joins TRBV4-3 and TRBJ2-2; D remains unclear. The CDR3 consists of 18 residues. CDR1 LGHNA and CDR2 YSLEER come from the germline V gene. Trimming removed 3 bases from V and 4 bases from J, with 21 bases in between. DNA of the CDR3: TGCGCCAGCAGCCAGGCCGCCCTCGGTGAAGCAGTCACCGGGGAGCTGTTTTTT. Translating it yields CASSQAALGEAVTGELFF.

J is TRBJ2-3 and V is TRBV6-4, with D perhaps TRBD2 (7 bases). The V end was cut by 3 bases, the J end by 0 bases, with 13 bases between. Germline CDR1 MRHNA, CDR2 SNTAGT. This CDR3 is 16 amino acids long. Here the CDR3 reads CASSERAGASTDTQYF. In DNA, the CDR3 is TGTGCCAGCAGTGAAAGGGCGGGGGCTAGCACAGATACGCAGTATTTT.

The chain carries TRBV30 and TRBJ2-1, with 8 bases aligning to TRBD2. Germline CDR1 reads GTSNPN; CDR2 reads SVGIG (reference sequence). The CDR3 is made up of 16 amino acids. V dropped 2 bases and J dropped 8; count of bases not matched to a gene: 14. The CDR3 coding sequence is TGTGCCTGGAGTACCTTTTCCGGGGGGGTGGTCTATGAGCAGTTCTTC. Its translation: CAWSTFSGGVVYEQFF.

This rearrangement joins TRBV7-9 to TRBJ2-5, with TRBD2 matching 7 bases. Germline CDR1 reads SEHNR; CDR2 reads FQNEAQ (reference sequence). The CDR3 length is 14 residues. V was clipped by 5 bases and J by 2 bases; unmatched bases: 5. The CDR3 region has the DNA TGTGCCAGCAGCCCCCCGGGGGGTCAAGAGACCCAGTACTTC. It encodes CASSPPGGQETQYF. Full variable domain (rest looked up from reference TRBV7-9 and TRBJ2-5): DTGVSQNPRHKITKRGQNVTFRCDPISEHNRLYWYRQTLGQGPEFLTYFQNEAQLEKSRLLSDRFSAERPKGSFSTLEIQRTEQGDSAMYLCASSPPGGQETQYFGPGTRLLVL.